This record looks at one T cell receptor beta chain sequence and its context. Its specificity is not known. The data were obtained in a study of breast tumors, draining lymph nodes, adjacent tissues. Study-level findings and limits: Compared with lymph nodes, tumors were less diverse; compared with nontumor tissue, more. Findings are consistent with lymph node origin and intratumoral expansion of most tumor T cells.

The germline CDR1 and CDR2 sequences are SNHLY and FYNNEI. CDR3 length: 14 residues. V was clipped by 2 bases and J by 5 bases, with 13 bases between them. In TCRdb, the multiplex PCR reads were re-called with MiXCR into one record per CDR3 protein. Among 20,000 or so distinct CDR3 sequences listed, 43% were seen once. The clonotype originates from a female donor with breast cancer. Some clones in this sample may be carry-over from other donors' samples. Sequencing input: breast tumor tissue. The chain couples TRBV2 to TRBJ2-7; TRBD2 is a possible D gene (5 bases). The CDR3 sequence: CASSEYLAPNEQYF. As DNA, the CDR3 is TGTGCCAGCAGTGAATACCTAGCTCCTAACGAGCAGTACTTC.